The rows below give T cell receptor beta chains drawn from one sample of a study of shared clonotypes between healthy human individuals. TCRdb's table, derived via immunoSEQ multiplex PCR, lists solely in-frame clones and lacks some. The sample lists 2 million to 2.5 million clones, approximately 94% occurring once. Material: naive CD8+ T cells sorted from blood. All receptors come from a man younger than 30 in good health. CDR3s include the opening cysteine and the closing phenylalanine or tryptophan. The D gene is left open where the match is weak. The size of a clone is reported for some rows only, either as once, few or many, or as a class for expanded clones.

size	V	J	D	CDR3	DNA
.	TRBV4-3	TRBJ2-1	TRBD2	CASSPSGGPYNEQFF	TGCGCCAGCAGCCCGTCGGGAGGGCCGTACAATGAGCAGTTCTTC
.	TRBV6-5	TRBJ2-3	.	CASTSPADTQYF	TGTGCCAGCACCTCCCCGGCCGATACGCAGTATTTT
.	TRBV19	TRBJ2-1	.	CASTPGPIHEQFF	TGTGCCAGTACCCCGGGGCCAATCCATGAGCAGTTCTTC
.	TRBV9	TRBJ2-3	.	CASSVEGSWADTQYF	TGTGCCAGCAGCGTAGAAGGTAGCTGGGCAGATACGCAGTATTTT
.	TRBV19	TRBJ2-1	TRBD2	CASSIGTSEYNEQFF	TGTGCCAGTAGTATTGGGACTAGCGAATACAATGAGCAGTTCTTC
.	TRBV7-9	TRBJ2-7	.	CASSFLDSYEQYF	TGTGCCAGCAGCTTCTTGGACAGTTACGAGCAGTACTTC
.	TRBV7-6	TRBJ2-3	.	CASSLGGTDTQYF	TGTGCCAGCAGCTTAGGGGGCACAGATACGCAGTATTTT
once	TRBV9	TRBJ1-6	.	CASSPGGGMYDSPLHF	TGTGCCAGCAGCCCCGGTGGGGGGATGTATGATTCACCCCTCCACTTT
.	TRBV6-6	TRBJ2-4	.	CASSADGGMAIQYF	TGTGCCAGCAGTGCCGATGGGGGAATGGCCATTCAGTACTTC
.	TRBV5-6	TRBJ1-1	.	CASSLEGDGRIGAFF	TGTGCCAGCAGCTTGGAGGGCGACGGTCGTATTGGTGCTTTCTTT
.	TRBV6-5	TRBJ1-1	.	CASSYGINTEAFF	TGTGCCAGCAGTTACGGCATTAACACTGAAGCTTTCTTT
.	TRBV5-4	TRBJ2-7	.	CASSSNGASRDFSYEQYF	TGTGCCAGCAGCTCTAACGGTGCGAGCAGGGACTTCTCCTACGAGCAGTACTTC
.	TRBV19	TRBJ2-7	.	CASTYAQGYEQYF	TGTGCCAGTACCTATGCTCAGGGGTACGAGCAGTACTTC
.	TRBV19	TRBJ2-1	TRBD1	CASSIGDRYNEQFF	TGTGCCAGTAGTATAGGGGACAGATACAATGAGCAGTTCTTC
.	TRBV9	TRBJ1-6	.	CASSSGNSPLHF	TGTGCCAGCAGCTCCGGGAATTCACCCCTCCACTTT
.	TRBV4-1	TRBJ1-6	.	CASSQDKISFYNSPLHF	TGCGCCAGCAGCCAAGATAAAATAAGTTTCTATAATTCACCCCTCCACTTT
.	TRBV4-3	TRBJ1-1	.	CASNSDRYGSTEAFF	TGCGCCAGCAACAGTGACAGGTACGGGAGCACTGAAGCTTTCTTT
.	TRBV5-5	TRBJ1-3	.	CASSLVSSYSGNTIYF	TGTGCCAGCAGCTTGGTGTCGTCATACTCTGGAAACACCATATATTTT
.	TRBV5-4	TRBJ2-5	TRBD2	CASRIAGGPETQYF	TGTGCCAGCAGAATAGCGGGGGGGCCGGAGACCCAGTACTTC
once	TRBV2	TRBJ2-1	.	CASSGTVGYNEQFF	TGTGCCAGCAGTGGTACGGTAGGTTACAATGAGCAGTTCTTC
.	TRBV30	TRBJ2-5	.	CAWSVLGGETQYF	TGTGCCTGGAGTGTACTAGGAGGCGAGACCCAGTACTTC
.	TRBV27	TRBJ1-1	.	CASSRTVVTEAFF	TGTGCCAGCAGTAGGACAGTAGTCACTGAAGCTTTCTTT
.	TRBV25-1	TRBJ1-6	.	CASSGVHSPLHF	TGTGCCAGCAGCGGGGTACATTCACCCCTCCACTTT
.	TRBV7-9	TRBJ2-2	.	CASSLENVNGELFF	TGTGCCAGCAGCTTAGAAAACGTCAACGGGGAGCTGTTTTTT
.	TRBV5-5	TRBJ1-5	.	CASSLMEASQPQHF	TGTGCCAGCAGCTTGATGGAGGCGAGTCAGCCCCAGCATTTT
.	TRBV18	TRBJ1-4	.	CASSPSRSVRREKLFF	TGTGCCAGCTCACCATCCCGCTCAGTTAGAAGGGAAAAACTGTTTTTT
.	TRBV30	TRBJ1-4	.	CAWSPDTNEKLFF	TGTGCCTGGAGTCCGGATACGAATGAAAAACTGTTTTTT
.	TRBV7-3	TRBJ2-7	TRBD2	CASSLTGSGGPDEQYF	TGTGCCAGCAGCTTAACTGGGTCGGGGGGGCCCGACGAGCAGTACTTC
.	TRBV7-8	TRBJ2-7	.	CASRSGPAIEQYF	TGTGCCAGCAGGTCGGGCCCCGCTATTGAGCAGTACTTC
.	TRBV12-5	TRBJ1-5	.	CASGLGMRGNQPQHF	TGTGCTAGTGGTTTGGGTATGAGAGGGAATCAGCCCCAGCATTTT
.	TRBV4-1	TRBJ2-5	.	CASSQDGQQETQYF	TGCGCCAGCAGCCAAGATGGGCAACAAGAGACCCAGTACTTC
.	TRBV27	TRBJ2-7	.	CASSLAGPAGEQYF	TGTGCCAGCAGTTTGGCGGGGCCGGCCGGCGAGCAGTACTTC
.	TRBV28	TRBJ2-1	TRBD1	CASSLGAGGHNEQFF	TGTGCCAGCAGTTTGGGGGCAGGGGGCCACAATGAGCAGTTCTTC
.	TRBV6-6	TRBJ2-5	TRBD1	CASKKDRIQETQYF	TGTGCCAGCAAAAAGGACAGGATACAAGAGACCCAGTACTTC
.	TRBV9	TRBJ2-2	.	CASSVGLFLAGELFF	TGTGCCAGCAGCGTAGGCCTTTTCCTTGCGGGGGAGCTGTTTTTT
.	TRBV4-3	TRBJ1-1	.	CASSQFGNTEAFF	TGCGCCAGCAGCCAGTTCGGGAACACTGAAGCTTTCTTT
.	TRBV30	TRBJ1-1	.	CAWSAVTNTEAFF	TGTGCCTGGAGTGCTGTCACCAACACTGAAGCTTTCTTT
.	TRBV4-3	TRBJ2-2	TRBD2	CASSQGLASGTGELFF	TGCGCCAGCAGCCAAGGACTAGCGAGCGGCACCGGGGAGCTGTTTTTT
.	TRBV6-1	TRBJ2-7	.	CASSEAWPPGNEQYF	TGTGCCAGCAGTGAAGCCTGGCCCCCGGGGAACGAGCAGTACTTC
.	TRBV5-4	TRBJ2-7	TRBD2	CAGHRAGDLNYEQYF	TGTGCCGGCCACCGGGCGGGAGACTTAAACTACGAGCAGTACTTC
.	TRBV15	TRBJ2-1	TRBD2	CATSRDREGYNEQFF	TGTGCCACCAGCAGAGATCGGGAGGGCTACAATGAGCAGTTCTTC
.	TRBV19	TRBJ1-2	.	CASSSEGGYTF	TGTGCCAGTAGTTCAGAAGGTGGCTACACCTTC